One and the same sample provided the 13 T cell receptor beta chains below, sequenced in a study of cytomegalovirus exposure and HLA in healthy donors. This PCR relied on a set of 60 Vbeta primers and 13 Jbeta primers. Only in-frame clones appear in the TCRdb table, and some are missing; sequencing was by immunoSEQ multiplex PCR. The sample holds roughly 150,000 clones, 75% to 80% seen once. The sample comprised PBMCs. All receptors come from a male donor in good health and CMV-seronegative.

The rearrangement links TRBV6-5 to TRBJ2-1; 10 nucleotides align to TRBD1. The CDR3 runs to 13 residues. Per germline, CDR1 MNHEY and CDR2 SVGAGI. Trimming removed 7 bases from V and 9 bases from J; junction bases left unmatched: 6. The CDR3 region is CASTGTGVPEQFF. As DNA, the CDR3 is TGTGCCAGCACGGGGACAGGGGTTCCTGAGCAGTTCTTC.

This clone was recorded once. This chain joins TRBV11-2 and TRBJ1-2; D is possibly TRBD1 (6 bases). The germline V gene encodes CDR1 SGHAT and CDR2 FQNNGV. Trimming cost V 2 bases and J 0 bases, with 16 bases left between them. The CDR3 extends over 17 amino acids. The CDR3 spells CASSLQGQIHTNYGYTF. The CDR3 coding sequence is TGTGCCAGCAGCTTACAGGGACAAATCCATACTAACTATGGCTACACCTTC.

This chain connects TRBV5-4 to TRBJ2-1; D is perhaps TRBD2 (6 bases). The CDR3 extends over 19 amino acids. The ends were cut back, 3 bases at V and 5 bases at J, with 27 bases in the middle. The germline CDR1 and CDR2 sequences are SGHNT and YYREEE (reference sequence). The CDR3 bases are TGTGCCAGCAGCTCGACCTTCCTAGCGACTAAGGCTGAAGACAATGAGCAGTTCTTC. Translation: CASSSTFLATKAEDNEQFF.

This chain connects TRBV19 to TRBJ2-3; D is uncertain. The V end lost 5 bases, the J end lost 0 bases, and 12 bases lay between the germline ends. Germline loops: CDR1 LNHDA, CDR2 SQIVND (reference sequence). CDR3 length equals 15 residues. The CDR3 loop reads CASSWRFASTDTQYF. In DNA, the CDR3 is TGTGCCAGTAGTTGGCGGTTCGCTAGCACAGATACGCAGTATTTT.

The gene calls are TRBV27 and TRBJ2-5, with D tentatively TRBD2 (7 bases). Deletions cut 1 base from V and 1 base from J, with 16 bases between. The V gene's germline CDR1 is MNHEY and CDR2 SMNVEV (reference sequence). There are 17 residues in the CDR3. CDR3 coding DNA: TGTGCCAGCAGTTTATACCCCGGGGGGCCGTTCCAAGAGACCCAGTACTTC. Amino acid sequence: CASSLYPGGPFQETQYF.

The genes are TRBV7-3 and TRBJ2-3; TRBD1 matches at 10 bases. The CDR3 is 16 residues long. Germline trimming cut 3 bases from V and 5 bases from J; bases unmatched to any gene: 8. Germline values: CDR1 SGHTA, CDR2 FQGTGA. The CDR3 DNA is TGTGCCAGCAGCTTTAGGACCGGGACAGGGGAAGATACGCAGTATTTT. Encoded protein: CASSFRTGTGEDTQYF.

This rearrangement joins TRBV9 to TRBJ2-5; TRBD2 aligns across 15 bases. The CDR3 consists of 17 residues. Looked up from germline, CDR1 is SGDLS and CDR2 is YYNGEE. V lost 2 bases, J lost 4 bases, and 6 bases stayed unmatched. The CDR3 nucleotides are TGTGCCAGCAGCGTCGGGACTAGCGGGAGGTTAGGAGAGACCCAGTACTTC. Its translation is CASSVGTSGRLGETQYF.

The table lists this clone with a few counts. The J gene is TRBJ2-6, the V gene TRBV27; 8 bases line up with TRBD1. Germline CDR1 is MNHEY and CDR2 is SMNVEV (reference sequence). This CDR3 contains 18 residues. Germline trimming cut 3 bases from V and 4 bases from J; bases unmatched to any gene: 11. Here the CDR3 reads CASSLSGQGGGGANVLTF. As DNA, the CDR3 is TGTGCCAGCAGTTTGTCAGGACAGGGAGGTGGGGGGGCCAACGTCCTGACTTTC.

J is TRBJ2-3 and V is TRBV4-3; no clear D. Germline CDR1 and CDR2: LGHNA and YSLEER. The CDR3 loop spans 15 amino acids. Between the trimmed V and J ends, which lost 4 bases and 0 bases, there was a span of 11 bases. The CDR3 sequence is CASSPYFRSTDTQYF. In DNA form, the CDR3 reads TGCGCCAGCAGCCCTTACTTTCGGAGCACAGATACGCAGTATTTT.

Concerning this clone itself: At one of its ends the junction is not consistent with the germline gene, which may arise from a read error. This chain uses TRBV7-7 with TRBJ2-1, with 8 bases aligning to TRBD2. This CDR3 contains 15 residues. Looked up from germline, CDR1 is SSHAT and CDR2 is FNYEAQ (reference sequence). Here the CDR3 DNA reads TGTGCTAGCAGCCCCCTAGCGGGCGCTTACAATGAGCAGTTCTTC. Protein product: CASSPLAGAYNEQFF.

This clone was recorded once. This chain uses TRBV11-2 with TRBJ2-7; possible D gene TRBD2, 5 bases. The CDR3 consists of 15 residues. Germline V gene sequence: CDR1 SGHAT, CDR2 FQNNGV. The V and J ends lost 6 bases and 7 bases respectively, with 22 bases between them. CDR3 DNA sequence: TGTGCCAGCAGTCCAACGGCGGGCCCCCGTGGAGAGCAGTACTTC. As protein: CASSPTAGPRGEQYF.

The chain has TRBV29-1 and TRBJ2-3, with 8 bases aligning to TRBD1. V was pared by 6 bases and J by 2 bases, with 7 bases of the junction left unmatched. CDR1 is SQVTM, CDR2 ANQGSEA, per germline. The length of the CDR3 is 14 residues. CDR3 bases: TGCAGCGTACGCGACAGGGGCCTCACAGATACGCAGTATTTT. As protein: CSVRDRGLTDTQYF.

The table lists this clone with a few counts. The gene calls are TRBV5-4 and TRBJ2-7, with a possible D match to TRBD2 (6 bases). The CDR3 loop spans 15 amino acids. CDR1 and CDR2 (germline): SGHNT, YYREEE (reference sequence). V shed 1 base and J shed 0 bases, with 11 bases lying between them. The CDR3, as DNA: TGTGCCAGCAGCTTGTTCACTAGCAGCTCCTACGAGCAGTACTTC. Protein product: CASSLFTSSSYEQYF.